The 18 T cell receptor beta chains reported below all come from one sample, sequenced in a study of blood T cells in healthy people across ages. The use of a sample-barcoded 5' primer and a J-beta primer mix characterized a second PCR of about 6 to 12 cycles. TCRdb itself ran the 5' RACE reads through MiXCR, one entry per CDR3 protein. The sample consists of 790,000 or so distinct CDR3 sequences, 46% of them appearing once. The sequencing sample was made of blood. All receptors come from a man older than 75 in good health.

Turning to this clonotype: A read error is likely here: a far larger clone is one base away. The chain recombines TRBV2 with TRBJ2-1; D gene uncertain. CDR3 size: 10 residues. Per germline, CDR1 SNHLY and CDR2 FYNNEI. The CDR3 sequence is CASSYIEQFF. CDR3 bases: TGTGCCAGCAGTTACATTGAGCAGTTCTTC.

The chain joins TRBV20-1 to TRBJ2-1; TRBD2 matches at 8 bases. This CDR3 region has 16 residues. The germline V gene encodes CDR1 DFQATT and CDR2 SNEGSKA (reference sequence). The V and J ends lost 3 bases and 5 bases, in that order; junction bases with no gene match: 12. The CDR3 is CSASKLNGGRNNEQFF. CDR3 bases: TGCAGTGCTAGTAAACTAAATGGCGGGAGGAACAATGAGCAGTTCTTC.

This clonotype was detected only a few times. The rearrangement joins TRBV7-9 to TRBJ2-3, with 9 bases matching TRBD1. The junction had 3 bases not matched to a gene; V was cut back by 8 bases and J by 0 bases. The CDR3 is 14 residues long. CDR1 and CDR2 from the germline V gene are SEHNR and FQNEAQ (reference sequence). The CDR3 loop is CASRDRVSTDTQYF. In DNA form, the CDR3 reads TGTGCCAGCCGGGACAGGGTTAGCACAGATACGCAGTATTTT.

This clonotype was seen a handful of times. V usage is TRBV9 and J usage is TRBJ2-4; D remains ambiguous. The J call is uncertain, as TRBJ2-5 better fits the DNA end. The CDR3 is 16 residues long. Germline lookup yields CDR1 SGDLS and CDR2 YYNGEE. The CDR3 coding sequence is TGTGCCAGCAGCCCTGTGTCTGCGTACGGAAGGGAGACCCAGTACTTC. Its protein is CASSPVSAYGRETQYF.

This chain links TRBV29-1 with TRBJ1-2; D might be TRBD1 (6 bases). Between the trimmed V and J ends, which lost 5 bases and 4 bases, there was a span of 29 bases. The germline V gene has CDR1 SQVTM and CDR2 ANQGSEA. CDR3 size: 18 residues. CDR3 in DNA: TGCAGCGTTCCCTATACGCCGATCGTAGGGGGGAACGGCTATGGCTACACCTTC. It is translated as CSVPYTPIVGGNGYGYTF.

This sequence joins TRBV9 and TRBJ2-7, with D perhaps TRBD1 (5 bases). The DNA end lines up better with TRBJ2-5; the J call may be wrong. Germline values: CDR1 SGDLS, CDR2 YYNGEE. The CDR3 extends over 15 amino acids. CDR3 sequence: CASSPPGRKGETQYF. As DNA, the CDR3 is TGTGCCAGCAGTCCCCCCGGGCGGAAGGGGGAGACCCAGTACTTC.

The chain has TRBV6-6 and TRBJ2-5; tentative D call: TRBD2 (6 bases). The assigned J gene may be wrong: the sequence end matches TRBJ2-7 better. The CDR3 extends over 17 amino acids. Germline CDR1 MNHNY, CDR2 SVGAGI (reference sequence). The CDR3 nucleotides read TGTGCCAGCAGTTACTCGGGCGGGACCCTAAGGGAAAACGAGCAGTACTTC. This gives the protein CASSYSGGTLRENEQYF.

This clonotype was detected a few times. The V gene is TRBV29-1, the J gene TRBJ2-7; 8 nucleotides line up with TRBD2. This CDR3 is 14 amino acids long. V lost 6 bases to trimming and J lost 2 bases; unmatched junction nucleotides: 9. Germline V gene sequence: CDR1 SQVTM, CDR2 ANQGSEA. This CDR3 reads CSVLGLAGAYEQYF. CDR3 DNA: TGCAGCGTCCTAGGACTAGCCGGAGCCTACGAGCAGTACTTC.

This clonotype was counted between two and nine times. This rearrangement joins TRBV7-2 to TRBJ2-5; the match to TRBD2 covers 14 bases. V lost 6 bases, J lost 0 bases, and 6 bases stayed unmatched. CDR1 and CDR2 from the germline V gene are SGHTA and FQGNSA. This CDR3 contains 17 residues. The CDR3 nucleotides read TGTGCCAGCAGTTCCTCGGGACTAGCGGGAGACCAAGAGACCCAGTACTTC. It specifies CASSSSGLAGDQETQYF.

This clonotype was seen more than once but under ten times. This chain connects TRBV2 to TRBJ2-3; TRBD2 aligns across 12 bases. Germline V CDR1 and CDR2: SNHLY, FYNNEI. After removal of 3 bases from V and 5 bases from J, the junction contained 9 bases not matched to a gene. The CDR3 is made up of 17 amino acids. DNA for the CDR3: TGTGCCAGCAGTGATCCGGCCCTAGCGGGAGGGCTAGATACGCAGTATTTT. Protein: CASSDPALAGGLDTQYF.

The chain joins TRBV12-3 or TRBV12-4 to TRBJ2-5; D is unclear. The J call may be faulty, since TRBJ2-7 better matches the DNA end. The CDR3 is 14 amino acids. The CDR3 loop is CASRKEETTYEQYF. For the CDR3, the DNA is TGTGCCAGCAGAAAGGAAGAAACTACCTACGAGCAGTACTTC.

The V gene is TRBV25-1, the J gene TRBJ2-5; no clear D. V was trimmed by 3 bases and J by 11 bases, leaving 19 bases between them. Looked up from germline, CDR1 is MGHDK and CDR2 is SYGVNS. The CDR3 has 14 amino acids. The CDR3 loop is CASSDTAGWDEQYF. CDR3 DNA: TGTGCCAGCAGTGATACGGCTGGTTGGGATGAGCAGTACTTC.

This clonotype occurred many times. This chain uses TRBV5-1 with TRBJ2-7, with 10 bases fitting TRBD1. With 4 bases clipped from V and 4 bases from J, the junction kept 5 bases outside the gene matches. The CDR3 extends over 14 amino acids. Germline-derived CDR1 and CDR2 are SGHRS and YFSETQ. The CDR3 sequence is CASSHADRGYEQYF. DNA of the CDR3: TGCGCCAGCAGCCATGCGGACAGGGGGTACGAGCAGTACTTC. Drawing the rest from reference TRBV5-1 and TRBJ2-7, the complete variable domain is KAGVTQTPRYLIKTRGQQVTLSCSPISGHRSVSWYQQTPGQGLQFLFEYFSETQRNKGNFPGRFSGRQFSNSRSEMNVSTLELGDSALYLCASSHADRGYEQYFGPGTRLTVT.

CDR3 nucleotide sequence: TGTGCCAGCAGTTTAAGGGCTAGCGGGGAAGAGACCCAGTACTTC. Amino acid sequence: CASSLRASGEETQYF. The J gene is TRBJ2-5, the V gene TRBV27; TRBD2 aligns across 9 bases. This CDR3 contains 15 residues. Trimming at V came to 2 bases and at J to 3 bases, leaving 4 bases not matched to a gene. From germline, CDR1 is MNHEY and CDR2 SMNVEV (reference sequence).

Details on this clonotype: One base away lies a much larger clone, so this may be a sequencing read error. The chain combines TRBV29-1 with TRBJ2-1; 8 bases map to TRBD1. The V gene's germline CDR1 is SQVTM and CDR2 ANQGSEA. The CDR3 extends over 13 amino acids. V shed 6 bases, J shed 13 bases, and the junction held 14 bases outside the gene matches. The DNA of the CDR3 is TGCAGCGTCCTCAGGGGGCGTGAGGAGACCCAGTTCTTC. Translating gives CSVLRGREETQFF.

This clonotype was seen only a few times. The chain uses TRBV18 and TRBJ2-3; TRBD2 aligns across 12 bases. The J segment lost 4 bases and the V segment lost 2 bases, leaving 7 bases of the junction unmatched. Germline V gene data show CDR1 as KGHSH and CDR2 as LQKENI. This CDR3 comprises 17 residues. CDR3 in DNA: TGTGCCAGCTCACCAAGGGGACTAGCGGGTTCGGCAGATACGCAGTATTTT. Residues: CASSPRGLAGSADTQYF.

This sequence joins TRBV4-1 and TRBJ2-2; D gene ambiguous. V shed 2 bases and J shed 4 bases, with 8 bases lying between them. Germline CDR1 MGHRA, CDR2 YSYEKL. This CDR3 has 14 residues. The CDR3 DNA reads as TGCGCCAGCAGCCAATATAAGGGCACCGGGGAGCTGTTTTTT. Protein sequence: CASSQYKGTGELFF.

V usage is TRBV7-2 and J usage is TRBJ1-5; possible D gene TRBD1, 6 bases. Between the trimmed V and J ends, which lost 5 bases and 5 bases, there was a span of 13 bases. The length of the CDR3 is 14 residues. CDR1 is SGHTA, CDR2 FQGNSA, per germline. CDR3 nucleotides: TGTGCCAGCAGCCTAAGGAGGGGGGATCAGCCCCAGCATTTT. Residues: CASSLRRGDQPQHF.